Each of the 29 T cell receptor beta chains below was sequenced from the same sample in a study of early T cells in non-severe SARS-CoV-2 infection. TCRdb reanalysed the 5' RACE reads using MiXCR and keeps one entry per CDR3 protein. The sample contains some 48,000 distinct CDR3 sequences, roughly 6.1% of which appear only once. The material sequenced was whole blood, taken at baseline. Every receptor here comes from an adult who was a healthcare worker with PCR-confirmed SARS-CoV-2 infection or an uninfected control (not recorded which).

This clonotype showed up many times. The chain uses TRBV4-1 and TRBJ1-6; TRBD1 aligns across 7 bases. J was trimmed by 9 bases and V by 1 base; bases with no gene match: 12. The CDR3 runs to 17 residues. The V gene's germline CDR1 is MGHRA and CDR2 YSYEKL. CDR3 nucleotide sequence: TGCGCCAGCAGCCAAGGGCGTGGCAGGGGGAGAGGTTCACCCCTCCACTTT. Its protein product is CASSQGRGRGRGSPLHF.

The chain uses TRBV29-1 and TRBJ2-1, with 12 bases aligning to TRBD2. This CDR3 is built from 14 residues. Germline V gives CDR1 SQVTM, CDR2 ANQGSEA. The J segment lost 8 bases and the V segment lost 4 bases, leaving 6 bases of the junction unmatched. The CDR3 reads CSVGLAGARHEQFF. The CDR3 region has the DNA TGCAGCGTTGGACTAGCGGGAGCGAGGCATGAGCAGTTCTTC.

The chain recombines TRBV18 with TRBJ2-2, with D unresolved. There are 12 residues in the CDR3. The germline V gene encodes CDR1 KGHSH and CDR2 LQKENI. V shed 5 bases and J shed 0 bases, with 1 base lying between them. The CDR3, as DNA: TGTGCCAGCTCATCGAACACCGGGGAGCTGTTTTTT. Its translation is CASSSNTGELFF. Using reference TRBV18 and TRBJ2-2 for the parts outside the CDR3, the full variable domain is NAGVMQNPRHLVRRRGQEARLRCSPMKGHSHVYWYRQLPEEGLKFMVYLQKENIIDESGMPKERFSAEFPKEGPSILRIQQVVRGDSAAYFCASSSNTGELFFGEGSRLTVL.

V gene TRBV20-1 combines with J gene TRBJ1-2, with 9 bases that match TRBD1. CDR3 length: 14 residues. CDR1 and CDR2 from the germline V gene are DFQATT and SNEGSKA (reference sequence). The V segment lost 6 bases and the J segment 2 bases; nucleotides outside the gene matches: 7. The DNA for the CDR3 is TGCAGTGCCGACGGGGGACAGGGCAACTATGGCTACACCTTC. It yields the protein CSADGGQGNYGYTF.

This clonotype was detected ten times or more. The CDR3 loop reads CASSGGTSGRARFF. CDR3 nucleotide sequence: TGCGCCAGCAGCGGGGGGACTAGCGGGAGGGCACGGTTCTTC. The V call is TRBV5-1, the J call TRBJ2-1; 16 bases align to TRBD2. V lost 4 bases to trimming and J lost 15 bases; unmatched junction nucleotides: 7. Per the germline V gene, CDR1 is SGHRS and CDR2 is YFSETQ. The CDR3 spans 14 residues.

This clonotype was seen only a few times. The rearrangement links TRBV5-1 to TRBJ1-2; no clear D gene. V lost 0 bases, J lost 2 bases, and 8 bases lay in between. This CDR3 has 14 residues. CDR1 is SGHRS and CDR2 is YFSETQ in the germline V gene. The CDR3 sequence: CASSLEGTNYGYTF. The CDR3 DNA sequence: TGCGCCAGCAGCTTGGAGGGAACAAACTATGGCTACACCTTC.

This clonotype was seen ten or more times. This sequence joins TRBV19 and TRBJ1-5; D is undetermined. Germline values: CDR1 LNHDA, CDR2 SQIVND (reference sequence). With 1 base removed from V and 4 bases from J, the gap between germline ends came to 8 bases. This CDR3 region has 14 residues. The CDR3 sequence: CASSIVPGNQPQHF. CDR3 DNA: TGTGCCAGTAGTATAGTCCCCGGGAATCAGCCCCAGCATTTT.

This chain links TRBV20-1 with TRBJ2-7; a weak D match, TRBD2 (6 bases). The CDR3 has 13 amino acids. Germline-derived CDR1 and CDR2 are DFQATT and SNEGSKA (reference sequence). V dropped 3 bases and J dropped 3 bases, with 12 bases sitting between them. Here the CDR3 DNA reads TGCAGTGCTAGGACGGTCGGGGGCTACGAGCAGTACTTC. Translated: CSARTVGGYEQYF.

This clonotype was seen at least ten times. This chain's CDR3 is CAISRGNQPQHF. CDR3 DNA: TGTGCCATCAGTCGGGGAAATCAGCCCCAGCATTTT. The genes are TRBV10-3 and TRBJ1-5; D call uncertain. Trimming took 5 bases from V and 4 from J, leaving 6 bases between them. The CDR3 extends over 12 amino acids. The germline V gene has CDR1 ENHRY and CDR2 SYGVKD.

The V call is TRBV7-6, the J call TRBJ2-3; TRBD2 matches 8 bases. Looked up from germline, CDR1 is SGHVS and CDR2 is FNYEAQ. The CDR3 totals 16 residues. The junction had 12 bases not matched to a gene; V was cut back by 4 bases and J by 6 bases. CDR3 in DNA: TGTGCCAGCAGCTCGAAGCGGGGGCCCAACAGGGATACGCAGTATTTT. It encodes CASSSKRGPNRDTQYF.

The chain recombines TRBV6-1 with TRBJ2-7; 7 bases match TRBD2. Per the germline V gene, CDR1 is MNHNS and CDR2 is SASEGT. The CDR3 spans 14 residues. The V gene end was trimmed by 2 bases and the J gene end by 3 bases; junction bases not matched to a gene: 4. CDR3 sequence (DNA): TGTGCCAGCAGTGAAAGAACGGGAGGCTACGAGCAGTACTTC. Its translation: CASSERTGGYEQYF.

This clonotype was detected a few times. The chain recombines TRBV5-4 with TRBJ1-3; no firm D call. V was trimmed by 3 bases and J by 1 base, leaving 5 bases between them. CDR1 and CDR2 from the germline V gene are SGHNT and YYREEE (reference sequence). The CDR3 runs to 13 residues. The CDR3 reads CASSSASGNTIYF. DNA of the CDR3: TGTGCCAGCAGCTCAGCGTCTGGAAACACCATATATTTT. Using reference TRBV5-4 and TRBJ1-3 for the parts outside the CDR3, the full variable domain is ETGVTQSPTHLIKTRGQQVTLRCSSQSGHNTVSWYQQALGQGPQFIFQYYREEENGRGNFPPRFSGLQFPNYSSELNVNALELDDSALYLCASSSASGNTIYFGEGSWLTVV.

A few counts support this clonotype. This chain connects TRBV7-8 to TRBJ2-1, with D uncertain. There are 15 residues in the CDR3. Germline V gene lookup returns CDR1 SGHVS and CDR2 FQNEAQ. V lost 4 bases and J lost 0, with 10 bases in between. CDR3 DNA sequence: TGTGCCAGCAGCTCATACATTAGCTCCTACAATGAGCAGTTCTTC. Encoded protein: CASSSYISSYNEQFF. Supplemented by reference TRBV7-8 and TRBJ2-1, the full variable domain reads GAGVSQSPRYKVAKRGQDVALRCDPISGHVSLFWYQQALGQGPEFLTYFQNEAQLDKSGLPSDRFFAERPEGSVSTLKIQRTQQEDSAVYLCASSSYISSYNEQFFGPGTRLTVL.

This clonotype was detected many times. The chain has TRBV18 and TRBJ2-1, with no clear D. Germline assignment: CDR1 KGHSH and CDR2 LQKENI. Trimming cost V 3 bases and J 4 bases, with 10 bases left between them. This CDR3 is built from 14 residues. The CDR3 is CASSPEDRYNEQFF. DNA of the CDR3: TGTGCCAGCTCACCTGAGGACCGGTACAATGAGCAGTTCTTC.

This clonotype was seen more than once but under ten times. The V gene is TRBV7-6, the J gene TRBJ1-1, with a tentative D call TRBD1 (5 bases). CDR3 size: 14 residues. V lost 6 bases and J 6 bases, leaving 17 bases between the germline ends. The germline gives CDR1 SGHVS, CDR2 FNYEAQ. The CDR3 here is CASRNPTDSSEAFF. The CDR3 DNA sequence: TGTGCCAGCAGGAACCCGACAGACTCGTCTGAAGCTTTCTTT.

The chain is built from TRBV12-3 or TRBV12-4 and TRBJ1-6; D not resolved. The CDR3 covers 14 residues. Trimming removed 1 base from V and 4 bases from J, with 5 bases in between. The CDR3 DNA reads as TGTGCCAGCAGTTTAGTTCAGTATAATTCACCCCTCCACTTT. Translation: CASSLVQYNSPLHF.

This clonotype was counted between two and nine times. The chain links TRBV6-2 or TRBV6-3 to TRBJ1-5, with D hard to call. The CDR3 runs 15 residues. Germline V CDR1 and CDR2: MNHEY, SVGEGT. Trimming removed 6 bases from V and 3 bases from J, with 15 bases in between. The CDR3 nucleotides are TGTGCCAGCAGCCCGCCGGGTTCCCCCAATCAGCCCCAGCATTTT. This encodes CASSPPGSPNQPQHF.

This clonotype has more than one count but fewer than ten. V and J are TRBV7-8 and TRBJ2-1, with D perhaps matching TRBD1 (6 bases). Germline CDR1 SGHVS, CDR2 FQNEAQ. The germline V and J ends were trimmed by 4 bases and 9 bases, with 25 bases remaining between them. This CDR3 comprises 17 residues. The CDR3 DNA reads as TGTGCCAGCAGCTATGGGGGCCATCGGCTTTTAAACAGTGAGCAGTTCTTC. This codes for CASSYGGHRLLNSEQFF.

This clonotype was detected only a few times. The gene calls are TRBV28 and TRBJ1-2; the match to TRBD1 covers 10 bases. Germline CDR1 is MDHEN and CDR2 is SYDVKM. This CDR3 is built from 10 residues. V trimming: 9 bases; J trimming: 10 bases; junction bases outside the gene matches: 2. CDR3 in amino acids: CASGTGAYTF. The CDR3 DNA reads TGTGCCAGTGGGACAGGGGCCTACACCTTC.

The table lists this clonotype with a few counts. The chain joins TRBV6-6 to TRBJ2-7; TRBD2 agrees at 10 bases. Germline V lookup: CDR1 MNHNY, CDR2 SVGAGI (reference sequence). CDR3 length: 16 residues. Trimming at V came to 5 bases and at J to 6 bases, leaving 13 bases not matched to a gene. CDR3 amino acids: CASSASSGSFIVEQYF. The CDR3 nucleotides read TGTGCCAGCAGTGCATCTAGCGGGAGTTTTATTGTCGAGCAGTACTTC.

This clonotype was counted ten times or more. The genes are TRBV29-1 and TRBJ2-3; 9 bases map to TRBD1. Germline loops: CDR1 SQVTM, CDR2 ANQGSEA. Trimming removed 4 bases from V and 3 bases from J; junction bases left unmatched: 8. The CDR3 runs to 15 residues. Here the CDR3 reads CSVGIGQGRTDTQYF. The CDR3 DNA sequence: TGCAGCGTTGGGATAGGACAGGGGAGGACAGATACGCAGTATTTT.

This clonotype came up many times. V is TRBV10-3 and J is TRBJ1-1; 7 bases align to TRBD1. The germline CDR1 and CDR2 sequences are ENHRY and SYGVKD. With 10 bases clipped from V and 3 bases from J, the junction kept 8 bases outside the gene matches. The CDR3 length is 13 residues. Here the CDR3 reads CATGRDSDTEAFF. As DNA, the CDR3 is TGTGCCACCGGAAGGGACAGCGACACTGAAGCTTTCTTT.

The chain couples TRBV3-1 to TRBJ2-7; TRBD2 matches 7 bases. V gave up 4 bases and J gave up 0 bases; unmatched junction bases: 9. This CDR3 has 16 residues. Germline V gives CDR1 LGHDT, CDR2 YNNKEL (reference sequence). DNA of the CDR3: TGTGCCAGCAGCCGAAAACTAGCGCCCGTCTCCTACGAGCAGTACTTC. Its protein product is CASSRKLAPVSYEQYF.

This clonotype occurred many times. V usage is TRBV5-6 and J usage is TRBJ2-5; 10 nucleotides agree with TRBD2. The CDR3 totals 17 residues. Unmatched junction bases numbered 11, after V lost 3 bases and J lost 3 bases. Germline V CDR1 and CDR2: SGHDT, YYEEEE. CDR3 sequence: CASSWTLQREGEETQYF. CDR3 bases: TGTGCCAGCAGCTGGACCCTGCAGCGGGAGGGGGAAGAGACCCAGTACTTC.

This clonotype was recorded a few times. The V call is TRBV12-3 or TRBV12-4, the J call TRBJ2-3; 9 nucleotides align to TRBD1. The length of the CDR3 is 14 residues. V shed 6 bases, J shed 2 bases, and the junction held 3 bases outside the gene matches. The CDR3 sequence: CASRNRGLTDTQYF. CDR3 coding DNA: TGTGCCAGCAGAAACAGGGGGCTCACAGATACGCAGTATTTT.

V usage is TRBV3-2 and J usage is TRBJ2-2; the D call of TRBD1 is as the table states it, not checked on the DNA. TRBV3-2 is a pseudogene locus. This CDR3 region has 20 residues. The CDR3, as DNA: TGTGCCAGCAGTCTCCCTTATCCCGACAGGGGTCGGCCACAGACCGGGGAGCTGTTTTTT. It codes for CASSLPYPDRGRPQTGELFF.

This clonotype has ten or more counts. CDR3 in amino acids: CSVEGPSGSYNEQFF. CDR3 coding DNA: TGCAGCGTTGAAGGCCCTAGCGGGAGCTACAATGAGCAGTTCTTC. The J gene is TRBJ2-1, the V gene TRBV29-1; 10 bases line up with TRBD2. Germline V CDR1 and CDR2: SQVTM, ANQGSEA. The V and J ends lost 1 base and 3 bases, in that order; junction bases with no gene match: 3. The CDR3 covers 15 residues.

This clonotype was counted many times. The chain combines TRBV3-1 with TRBJ2-1; 9 positions match TRBD2. The V gene end was trimmed by 0 bases and the J gene end by 12 bases; junction bases not matched to a gene: 6. Germline V gene data show CDR1 as LGHDT and CDR2 as YNNKEL (reference sequence). The CDR3 sequence is 14 residues long. DNA of the CDR3: TGTGCCAGCAGCCAAGATACAGCGGGAGGAGGGCAGTTCTTC. It yields the protein CASSQDTAGGGQFF.

V and J are TRBV5-1 and TRBJ2-5; no clear D. The germline CDR1 and CDR2 sequences are SGHRS and YFSETQ. The germline V and J ends were trimmed by 1 base and 2 bases, with 6 bases remaining between them. The CDR3 is 13 amino acids. The CDR3: CASSLTLQETQYF. The CDR3, as DNA: TGCGCCAGCAGCTTGACTTTACAAGAGACCCAGTACTTC.